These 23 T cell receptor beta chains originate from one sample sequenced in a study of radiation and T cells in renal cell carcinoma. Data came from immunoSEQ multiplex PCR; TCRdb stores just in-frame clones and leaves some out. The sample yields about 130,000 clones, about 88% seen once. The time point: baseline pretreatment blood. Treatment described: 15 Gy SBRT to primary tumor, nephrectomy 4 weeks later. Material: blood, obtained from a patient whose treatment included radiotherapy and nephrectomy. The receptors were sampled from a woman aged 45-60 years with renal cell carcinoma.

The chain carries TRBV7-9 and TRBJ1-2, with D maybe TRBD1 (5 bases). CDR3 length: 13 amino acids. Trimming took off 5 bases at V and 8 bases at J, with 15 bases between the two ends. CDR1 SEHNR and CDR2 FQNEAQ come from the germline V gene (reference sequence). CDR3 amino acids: CASSGTPRRGYTF. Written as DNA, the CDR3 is TGTGCCAGCAGCGGGACCCCTCGAAGGGGCTACACCTTC.

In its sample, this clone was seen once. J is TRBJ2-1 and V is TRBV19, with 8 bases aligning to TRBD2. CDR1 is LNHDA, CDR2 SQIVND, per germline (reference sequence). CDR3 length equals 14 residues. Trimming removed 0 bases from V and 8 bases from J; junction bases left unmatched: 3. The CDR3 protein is CASSIDPGRDEQFF. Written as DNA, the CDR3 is TGTGCCAGTAGTATAGATCCCGGGAGGGATGAGCAGTTCTTC.

The CDR3 coding sequence is TGTGCCAGCAGACCAACCGGGGGCGTTAGCTCCTACAATGAGCAGTTCTTC. Protein sequence: CASRPTGGVSSYNEQFF. V is TRBV27 and J is TRBJ2-1, with D tentatively TRBD1 or TRBD2 (6 bases each). The CDR3 consists of 17 residues. V was cut by 6 bases and J by 0 bases, with 18 bases left in between. The germline V gene has CDR1 MNHEY and CDR2 SMNVEV (reference sequence).

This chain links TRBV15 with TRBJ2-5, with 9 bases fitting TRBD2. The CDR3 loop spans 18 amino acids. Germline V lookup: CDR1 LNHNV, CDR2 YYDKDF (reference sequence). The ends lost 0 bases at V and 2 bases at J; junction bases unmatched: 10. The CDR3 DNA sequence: TGTGCCACCAGCAGAGAGGGGCACAGCGGGGGGTTACAAGAGACCCAGTACTTC. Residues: CATSREGHSGGLQETQYF. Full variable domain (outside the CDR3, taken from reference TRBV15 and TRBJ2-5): DAMVIQNPRYQVTQFGKPVTLSCSQTLNHNVMYWYQQKSSQAPKLLFHYYDKDFNNEADTPDNFQSRRPNTSFCFLDIRSPGLGDTAMYLCATSREGHSGGLQETQYFGPGTRLLVL.

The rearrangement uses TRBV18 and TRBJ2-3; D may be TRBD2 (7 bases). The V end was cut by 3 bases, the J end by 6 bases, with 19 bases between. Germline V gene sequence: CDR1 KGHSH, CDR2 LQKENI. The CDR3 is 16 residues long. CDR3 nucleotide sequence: TGTGCCAGCTCACCCCCTGGGGGGGCCCCGGGGGATACGCAGTATTTT. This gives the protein CASSPPGGAPGDTQYF. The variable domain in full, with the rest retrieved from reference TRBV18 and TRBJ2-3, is NAGVMQNPRHLVRRRGQEARLRCSPMKGHSHVYWYRQLPEEGLKFMVYLQKENIIDESGMPKERFSAEFPKEGPSILRIQQVVRGDSAAYFCASSPPGGAPGDTQYFGPGTRLTVL.

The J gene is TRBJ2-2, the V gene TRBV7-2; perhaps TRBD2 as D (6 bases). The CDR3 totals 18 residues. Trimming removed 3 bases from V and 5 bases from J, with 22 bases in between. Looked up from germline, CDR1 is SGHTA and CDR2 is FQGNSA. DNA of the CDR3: TGTGCCAGCAGCTTTCTCGCTTCGAGGATGGGAGGAACCGGGGAGCTGTTTTTT. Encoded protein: CASSFLASRMGGTGELFF.

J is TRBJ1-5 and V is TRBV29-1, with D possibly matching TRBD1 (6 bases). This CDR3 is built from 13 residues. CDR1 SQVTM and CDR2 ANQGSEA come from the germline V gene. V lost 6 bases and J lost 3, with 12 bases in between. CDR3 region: CSVGWTDNQPQHF. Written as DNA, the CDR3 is TGCAGCGTAGGTTGGACAGACAATCAGCCCCAGCATTTT.

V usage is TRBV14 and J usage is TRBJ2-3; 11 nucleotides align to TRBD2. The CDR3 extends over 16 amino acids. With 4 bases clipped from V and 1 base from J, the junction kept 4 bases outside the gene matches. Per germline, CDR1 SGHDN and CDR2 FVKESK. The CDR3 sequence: CASSPGLAGGTDTQYF. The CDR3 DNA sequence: TGTGCCAGCAGCCCAGGACTAGCGGGTGGCACAGATACGCAGTATTTT.

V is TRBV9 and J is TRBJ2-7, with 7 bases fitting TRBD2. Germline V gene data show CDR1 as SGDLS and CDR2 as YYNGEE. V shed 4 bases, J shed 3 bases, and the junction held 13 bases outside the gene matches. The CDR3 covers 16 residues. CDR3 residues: CASSPSRLAESYEQYF. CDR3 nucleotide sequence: TGTGCCAGCAGCCCCTCCAGGCTAGCGGAAAGCTACGAGCAGTACTTC.

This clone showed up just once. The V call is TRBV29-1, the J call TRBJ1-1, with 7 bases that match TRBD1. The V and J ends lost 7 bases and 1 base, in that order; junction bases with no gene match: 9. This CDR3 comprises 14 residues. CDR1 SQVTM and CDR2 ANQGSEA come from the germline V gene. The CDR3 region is CSGEGWTGNTEAFF. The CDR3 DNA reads TGCAGCGGGGAGGGTTGGACAGGGAACACTGAAGCTTTCTTT.

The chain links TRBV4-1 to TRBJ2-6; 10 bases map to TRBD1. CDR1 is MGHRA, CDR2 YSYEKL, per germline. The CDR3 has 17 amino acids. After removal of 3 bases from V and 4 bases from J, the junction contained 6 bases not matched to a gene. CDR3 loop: CASSQAGTGAGANVLTF. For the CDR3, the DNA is TGCGCCAGCAGCCAGGCCGGGACAGGGGCCGGGGCCAACGTCCTGACTTTC.

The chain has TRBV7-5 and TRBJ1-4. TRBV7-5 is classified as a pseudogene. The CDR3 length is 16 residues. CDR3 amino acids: CARSRDAHRRDEKLFF. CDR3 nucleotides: TGTGCCAGAAGCAGGGACGCTCATCGACGAGATGAAAAACTGTTTTTT.

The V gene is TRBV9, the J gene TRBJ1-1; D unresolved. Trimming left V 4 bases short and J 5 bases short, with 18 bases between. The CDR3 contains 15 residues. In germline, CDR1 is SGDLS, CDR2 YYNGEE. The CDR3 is CASSQTQVRGTEAFF. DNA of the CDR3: TGTGCCAGCAGCCAAACCCAGGTAAGAGGTACTGAAGCTTTCTTT.

In DNA, the CDR3 is TGTGCCAGCAGCACGTCGAGCAGGGGGATCACTGAAGCTTTCTTT. Translation: CASSTSSRGITEAFF. V gene TRBV7-6 combines with J gene TRBJ1-1; TRBD1 matches 7 bases. Germline V gives CDR1 SGHVS, CDR2 FNYEAQ. The trim removed 5 bases at V and 4 bases at J, leaving 10 bases unmatched. The CDR3 length is 15 residues.

Here the CDR3 DNA reads TGTGCCTCCCGGGACAACTCTGAAAAACTGTTTTTT. Amino acid sequence: CASRDNSEKLFF. The V gene is TRBV10-3, the J gene TRBJ1-4, with D maybe TRBD1 (6 bases). The V gene lost 11 bases and the J gene lost 7 bases, with 14 bases spanning the gap. CDR1 and CDR2 from the germline V gene are ENHRY and SYGVKD. The CDR3 totals 12 residues.

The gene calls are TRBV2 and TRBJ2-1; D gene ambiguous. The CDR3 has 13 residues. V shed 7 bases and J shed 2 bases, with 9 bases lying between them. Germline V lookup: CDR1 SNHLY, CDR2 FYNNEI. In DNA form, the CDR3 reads TGTGCCAGCATTCCGTGGGCCTACAATGAGCAGTTCTTC. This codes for CASIPWAYNEQFF. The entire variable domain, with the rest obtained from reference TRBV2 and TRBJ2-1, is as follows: EPEVTQTPSHQVTQMGQEVILRCVPISNHLYFYWYRQILGQKVEFLVSFYNNEISEKSEIFDDQFSVERPDGSNFTLKIRSTKLEDSAMYFCASIPWAYNEQFFGPGTRLTVL.

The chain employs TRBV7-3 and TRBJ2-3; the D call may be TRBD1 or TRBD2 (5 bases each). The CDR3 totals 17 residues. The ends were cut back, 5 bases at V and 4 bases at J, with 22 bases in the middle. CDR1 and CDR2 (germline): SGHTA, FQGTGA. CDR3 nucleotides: TGTGCCAGCAGCCCCACGGCCTTACCGGGGACGGCAGATACGCAGTATTTT. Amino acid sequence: CASSPTALPGTADTQYF. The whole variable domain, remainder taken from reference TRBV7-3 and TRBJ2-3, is GAGVSQTPSNKVTEKGKYVELRCDPISGHTALYWYRQSLGQGPEFLIYFQGTGAADDSGLPNDRFFAVRPEGSVSTLKIQRTERGDSAVYLCASSPTALPGTADTQYFGPGTRLTVL.

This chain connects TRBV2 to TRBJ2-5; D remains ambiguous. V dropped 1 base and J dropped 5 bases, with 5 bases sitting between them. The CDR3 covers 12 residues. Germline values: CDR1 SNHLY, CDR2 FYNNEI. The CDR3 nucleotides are TGTGCCAGCAGTGAAGGGCCGGAGACCCAGTACTTC. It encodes CASSEGPETQYF.

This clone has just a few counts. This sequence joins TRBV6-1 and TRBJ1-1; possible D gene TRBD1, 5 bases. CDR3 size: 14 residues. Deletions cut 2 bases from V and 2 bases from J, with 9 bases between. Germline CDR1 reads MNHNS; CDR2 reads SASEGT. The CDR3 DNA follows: TGTGCCAGCAGTGAATCGACAGTTAACACTGAAGCTTTCTTT. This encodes CASSESTVNTEAFF.

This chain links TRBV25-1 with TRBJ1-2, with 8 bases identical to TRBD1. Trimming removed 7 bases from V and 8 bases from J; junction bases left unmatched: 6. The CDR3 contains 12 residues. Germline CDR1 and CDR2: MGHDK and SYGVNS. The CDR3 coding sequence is TGTGCCAGCAAGGAGGCAGGGGGCGGCTACACCTTC. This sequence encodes CASKEAGGGYTF.

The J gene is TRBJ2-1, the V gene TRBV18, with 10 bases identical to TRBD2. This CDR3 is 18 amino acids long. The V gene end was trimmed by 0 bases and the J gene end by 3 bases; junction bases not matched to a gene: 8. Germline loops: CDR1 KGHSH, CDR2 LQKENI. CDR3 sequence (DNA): TGTGCCAGCTCACCACCGGGGCTAGCGGGGGCACACTACAATGAGCAGTTCTTC. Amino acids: CASSPPGLAGAHYNEQFF.

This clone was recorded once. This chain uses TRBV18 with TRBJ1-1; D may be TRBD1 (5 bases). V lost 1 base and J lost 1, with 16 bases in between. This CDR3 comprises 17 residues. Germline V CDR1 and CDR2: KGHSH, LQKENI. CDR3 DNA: TGTGCCAGCTCACCACAGAGACCACGACAGTCGAACACTGAAGCTTTCTTT. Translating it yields CASSPQRPRQSNTEAFF. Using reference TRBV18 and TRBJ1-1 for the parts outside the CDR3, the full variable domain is NAGVMQNPRHLVRRRGQEARLRCSPMKGHSHVYWYRQLPEEGLKFMVYLQKENIIDESGMPKERFSAEFPKEGPSILRIQQVVRGDSAAYFCASSPQRPRQSNTEAFFGQGTRLTVV.

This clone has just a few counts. The CDR3 sequence is CASSEDGRKHYGYTF. CDR3 sequence (DNA): TGTGCCAGCAGTGAGGATGGGCGGAAACACTATGGCTACACCTTC. The chain has TRBV6-1 and TRBJ1-2; D is unclear. Trimming removed 3 bases from V and 3 bases from J, with 14 bases in between. The CDR3 extends over 15 amino acids. Germline CDR1 and CDR2: MNHNS and SASEGT.